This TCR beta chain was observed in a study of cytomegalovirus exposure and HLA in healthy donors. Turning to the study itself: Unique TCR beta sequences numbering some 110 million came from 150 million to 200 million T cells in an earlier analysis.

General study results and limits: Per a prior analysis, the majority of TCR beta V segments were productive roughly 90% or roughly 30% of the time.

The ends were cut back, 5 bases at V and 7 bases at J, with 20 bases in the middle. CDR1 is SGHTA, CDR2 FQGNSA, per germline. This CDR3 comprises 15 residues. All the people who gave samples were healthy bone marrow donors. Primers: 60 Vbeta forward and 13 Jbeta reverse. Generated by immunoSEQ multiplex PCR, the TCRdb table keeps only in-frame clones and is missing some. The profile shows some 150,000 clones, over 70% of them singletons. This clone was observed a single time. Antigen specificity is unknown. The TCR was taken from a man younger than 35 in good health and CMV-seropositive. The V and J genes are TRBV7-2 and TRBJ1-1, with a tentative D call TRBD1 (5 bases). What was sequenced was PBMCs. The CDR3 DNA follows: TGTGCCAGCAGCCCTGTTCCTTCTGCAAGGGGTGAAGCTTTCTTT. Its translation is CASSPVPSARGEAFF.